Below, 32 T cell receptor beta chains from the same sample are listed, as sequenced in a study of radiotherapy plus CTLA-4 blockade in lung cancer. Libraries were prepared by immunoSEQ multiplex PCR; TCRdb keeps only in-frame clonotypes and omits some of them. Of 70,000 to 95,000 clones listed, approximately 80% are singletons. The source material was peripheral blood, sampled from a patient treated with radiotherapy plus ipilimumab. These receptors originate from a human donor with non-small cell lung cancer that progressed on radiotherapy plus ipilimumab.

The chain recombines TRBV6-1 with TRBJ1-1; the D gene is possibly TRBD1 (6 bases). The V end lost 2 bases, the J end lost 7 bases, and 11 bases lay between the germline ends. The CDR3 is 13 residues long. Per the germline V gene, CDR1 is MNHNS and CDR2 is SASEGT. The CDR3 spells CASSETGIGEAFF. For the CDR3, the DNA is TGTGCCAGCAGTGAAACAGGGATCGGTGAAGCTTTCTTT.

The chain couples TRBV27 to TRBJ1-2, with 7 bases lining up with TRBD1. Germline V CDR1 and CDR2: MNHEY, SMNVEV (reference sequence). The V segment lost 6 bases and the J segment 4 bases; nucleotides outside the gene matches: 14. CDR3 length equals 16 residues. The CDR3 protein is CASRRADRATSYGYTF. DNA for the CDR3: TGTGCCAGCAGGCGGGCTGACAGGGCTACTTCCTATGGCTACACCTTC.

The chain couples TRBV4-3 to TRBJ2-7; possibly TRBD1 for D (6 bases). Germline-derived CDR1 and CDR2 are LGHNA and YSLEER. The ends were cut back, 0 bases at V and 3 bases at J, with 12 bases in the middle. CDR3 size: 15 residues. CDR3 sequence reads: CASSQDSRGFYEQYF. The DNA for the CDR3 is TGCGCCAGCAGCCAAGATTCGAGGGGGTTCTACGAGCAGTACTTC.

The V call is TRBV18, the J call TRBJ2-1, with D uncertain. The CDR3 loop spans 13 amino acids. Deletions cut 1 base from V and 5 bases from J, with 6 bases between. CDR1 is KGHSH and CDR2 is LQKENI in the germline V gene. CDR3 protein: CASSPQLDNEQFF. The CDR3, as DNA: TGTGCCAGCTCACCACAACTGGACAATGAGCAGTTCTTC.

J is TRBJ1-2 and V is TRBV6-4, with a weak D call TRBD1 (6 bases). Trimming removed 6 bases at V and 2 bases at J, with 10 bases between. The length of the CDR3 is 13 residues. Germline CDR1 and CDR2: MRHNA and SNTAGT. The DNA of the CDR3 is TGTGCCAGCAGGGCAGGGGCGAACTATGGCTACACCTTC. Its translation: CASRAGANYGYTF.

This chain links TRBV28 with TRBJ1-4, with a tentative D call TRBD1 (5 bases). The CDR3 is 16 residues long. V dropped 2 bases and J dropped 3 bases, with 13 bases sitting between them. The V gene's germline CDR1 is MDHEN and CDR2 SYDVKM. CDR3 nucleotides: TGTGCCAGCAGTTTAAGATTGGGGACGGCTAATGAAAAACTGTTTTTT. Translation gives CASSLRLGTANEKLFF.

This clone occurred once. CDR3 amino acids: CASSSFGQDPSGGYTF. The DNA for the CDR3 is TGTGCCAGCTCATCTTTCGGACAGGATCCCTCAGGAGGCTACACCTTC. V gene TRBV18 combines with J gene TRBJ1-2; TRBD1 matches 7 bases. CDR1 is KGHSH, CDR2 LQKENI, per germline. This CDR3 has 16 amino acids. With V trimmed by 5 bases and J by 8 bases, 17 bases remained unmatched.

The chain recombines TRBV11-2 with TRBJ2-7; 9 bases match TRBD1. Trimming cost V 0 bases and J 4 bases; bases outside gene matches: 4. The germline V gene encodes CDR1 SGHAT and CDR2 FQNNGV. This CDR3 contains 15 residues. CDR3: CASSLDPGQGYEQYF. The CDR3 region has the DNA TGTGCCAGCAGCTTAGATCCGGGACAGGGTTACGAGCAGTACTTC.

For this clone: Other nucleotide sequences in the sample specify the same CDR3. This chain connects TRBV18 to TRBJ2-7; a possible D gene is TRBD1 (6 bases). This CDR3 has 13 residues. Germline V gene data show CDR1 as KGHSH and CDR2 as LQKENI. The V end lost 3 bases, the J end lost 4 bases, and 10 bases lay between the germline ends. CDR3 region: CASSPGQSYEQYF. The CDR3, as DNA: TGTGCCAGCTCACCCGGACAGAGTTACGAGCAGTACTTC.

The gene calls are TRBV5-6 and TRBJ2-3; no clear D. The CDR3 is 14 amino acids. Germline V CDR1 and CDR2: SGHDT, YYEEEE. With 0 bases removed from V and 4 bases from J, the gap between germline ends came to 9 bases. The CDR3 region is CASSLVFMADTQYF. Written as DNA, the CDR3 is TGTGCCAGCAGCTTGGTTTTTATGGCAGATACGCAGTATTTT.

The chain uses TRBV4-3 and TRBJ2-1; TRBD2 is a possible D gene (6 bases). From germline, CDR1 is LGHNA and CDR2 YSLEER. Trimming cost V 3 bases and J 9 bases, with 15 bases left between them. This CDR3 is built from 14 residues. The CDR3 DNA reads as TGCGCCAGCAGCCAGTGGACCGGAGGGCGTGAGCAGTTCTTC. It specifies CASSQWTGGREQFF.

This chain connects TRBV27 to TRBJ2-5; 7 bases agree with TRBD1. V was pared by 3 bases and J by 5 bases, with 3 bases of the junction left unmatched. Germline CDR1 reads MNHEY; CDR2 reads SMNVEV (reference sequence). The CDR3 consists of 13 residues. CDR3 DNA sequence: TGTGCCAGCAGTTTTGGCAGGGGGGAGACCCAGTACTTC. It encodes CASSFGRGETQYF.

The V gene is TRBV28, the J gene TRBJ1-2, with a weak D call TRBD1 (5 bases). This CDR3 is built from 12 residues. Germline V gene sequence: CDR1 MDHEN, CDR2 SYDVKM. The V end was cut by 5 bases, the J end by 6 bases, with 10 bases between. The CDR3 sequence is CASSGTADGYTF. The CDR3 coding sequence is TGTGCCAGCAGTGGGACCGCTGATGGCTACACCTTC.

This chain uses TRBV12-5 with TRBJ1-1, with unresolved D. The germline V gene encodes CDR1 LGHNT and CDR2 FRNRAP. This CDR3 has 15 amino acids. V was cut by 1 base and J by 6 bases, with 15 bases left in between. For the CDR3, the DNA is TGTGCTAGTGGTTTGGCCGGAGGGTTGGTCGCTGAAGCTTTCTTT. Residues: CASGLAGGLVAEAFF.

This chain uses TRBV18 with TRBJ1-2, with TRBD1 matching 7 bases. V lost 4 bases, J lost 6 bases, and 5 bases stayed unmatched. From germline, CDR1 is KGHSH and CDR2 LQKENI. The CDR3 has 13 residues. In nucleotides, the CDR3 is TGTGCCAGCTCACTACAGGGGATCGATGGCTACACCTTC. Its translation is CASSLQGIDGYTF.

In DNA form, the CDR3 reads TGTGCCAGCAGTTTATCGATTAGGTTACGGTCGGATGGCTACACCTTC. Translated: CASSLSIRLRSDGYTF. The chain couples TRBV27 to TRBJ1-2; D unclear. This CDR3 spans 16 amino acids. Germline values: CDR1 MNHEY, CDR2 SMNVEV (reference sequence). The V gene lost 0 bases and the J gene lost 6 bases, with 17 bases spanning the gap.

The J gene is TRBJ2-1, the V gene TRBV11-3; 10 bases fit TRBD2. After removal of 5 bases from V and 3 bases from J, the junction contained 4 bases not matched to a gene. Germline V lookup: CDR1 SGHNT, CDR2 YENEEA. This CDR3 has 15 residues. CDR3: CASSPRLAGYNEQFF. The CDR3, as DNA: TGTGCCAGCAGCCCAAGACTAGCGGGCTACAATGAGCAGTTCTTC.

V usage is TRBV2 and J usage is TRBJ2-5; TRBD1 matches 10 bases. The better agreement between TRBJ2-7 and the DNA end casts doubt on the J call. The germline CDR1 and CDR2 sequences are SNHLY and FYNNEI. CDR3 length: 14 amino acids. The CDR3 coding sequence is TGTGCCAGCACCCGGGACAGGGGATCCTACGAGCAGTACTTC. As protein: CASTRDRGSYEQYF.

V is TRBV7-2 and J is TRBJ2-1, with D perhaps TRBD2 (5 bases). The CDR3 covers 15 residues. CDR1 and CDR2 from the germline V gene are SGHTA and FQGNSA. The V end lost 1 base, the J end lost 2 bases, and 9 bases lay between the germline ends. Here the CDR3 DNA reads TGTGCCAGCAGCTTAGAAGCGGCTACCTACAATGAGCAGTTCTTC. Translation gives CASSLEAATYNEQFF.

This sequence joins TRBV27 and TRBJ2-3; no firm D call. V was cut by 6 bases and J by 4 bases, with 20 bases left in between. There are 16 residues in the CDR3. CDR1 MNHEY and CDR2 SMNVEV come from the germline V gene (reference sequence). The CDR3 coding sequence is TGTGCCAGCAGCGCCTCCCCATTACTCGGGCCAGATACGCAGTATTTT. The encoded protein is CASSASPLLGPDTQYF.

J is TRBJ2-7 and V is TRBV30; unclear D gene. Germline V gene data show CDR1 as GTSNPN and CDR2 as SVGIG (reference sequence). This CDR3 comprises 16 residues. Trimming took 0 bases from V and 0 from J, leaving 15 bases between them. The CDR3 spells CAWSVFKSGSSYEQYF. DNA for the CDR3: TGTGCCTGGAGTGTATTCAAGTCCGGCTCCTCCTACGAGCAGTACTTC.

This clone has only a few counts. The chain carries TRBV7-9 and TRBJ1-5; 7 bases align to TRBD1. CDR1 is SEHNR and CDR2 is FQNEAQ in the germline V gene (reference sequence). J lost 7 bases, V lost 5 bases, and 17 bases had no gene match. The CDR3 totals 17 residues. In nucleotides, the CDR3 is TGTGCCAGCAGCCAAGGAGGGTCAGGGGGTGGGGGCCAGCCCCAGCATTTT. It encodes CASSQGGSGGGGQPQHF.

The chain couples TRBV6-5 to TRBJ2-3; D might be TRBD2 (6 bases). There are 14 residues in the CDR3. V lost 5 bases to trimming and J lost 1 base, with 10 bases between them. The V gene's germline CDR1 is MNHEY and CDR2 SVGAGI. The CDR3 reads CASSAGPRTDTQYF. The CDR3 DNA is TGTGCCAGCAGTGCGGGACCTCGCACAGATACGCAGTATTTT.

This clone turned up a few times. This chain joins TRBV9 and TRBJ2-7; 9 nucleotides line up with TRBD1. Germline V gene data show CDR1 as SGDLS and CDR2 as YYNGEE. This CDR3 is built from 15 residues. The J segment lost 5 bases and the V segment lost 4 bases, leaving 10 bases of the junction unmatched. Written as DNA, the CDR3 is TGTGCCAGCAGCCCGTGGGACAGGGTGTCCGACGAGCAGTACTTC. This gives the protein CASSPWDRVSDEQYF.

The chain is built from TRBV6-5 and TRBJ2-1; D perhaps matches TRBD1 (6 bases). This CDR3 comprises 16 residues. Germline CDR1 is MNHEY and CDR2 is SVGAGI. Trimming cost V 4 bases and J 0 bases, with 13 bases left between them. For the CDR3, the DNA is TGTGCCAGCAGTTCCGCCAGGACAGCCTCCTACAATGAGCAGTTCTTC. It yields the protein CASSSARTASYNEQFF.

The chain combines TRBV7-3 with TRBJ2-1, with 7 nucleotides matching TRBD1. Germline V CDR1 and CDR2: SGHTA, FQGTGA. The CDR3 is made up of 15 amino acids. J lost 0 bases, V lost 5 bases, and 4 bases had no gene match. The CDR3 bases are TGTGCCAGCAGCCAGACAGGGACCTCCTACAATGAGCAGTTCTTC. It codes for CASSQTGTSYNEQFF.

A word on this clone: The same CDR3 can be traced to other DNA sequences in this sample. This chain joins TRBV5-6 and TRBJ2-3, with 7 bases aligning to TRBD2. This CDR3 has 15 residues. In germline, CDR1 is SGHDT, CDR2 YYEEEE. The ends lost 4 bases at V and 0 bases at J; junction bases unmatched: 5. CDR3 DNA: TGTGCCAGCAGCCGACTAGCTTCTAGCACAGATACGCAGTATTTT. Its translation: CASSRLASSTDTQYF. The full variable domain, in which reference TRBV5-6 and TRBJ2-3 provide the parts outside the CDR3, is DAGVTQSPTHLIKTRGQQVTLRCSPKSGHDTVSWYQQALGQGPQFIFQYYEEEERQRGNFPDRFSGHQFPNYSSELNVNALLLGDSALYLCASSRLASSTDTQYFGPGTRLTVL.

The chain joins TRBV18 to TRBJ2-3; D gene uncertain. The CDR3 is 13 residues long. CDR1 and CDR2 (germline): KGHSH, LQKENI. The V and J ends lost 1 base and 6 bases respectively, with 8 bases between them. CDR3: CASSPQSTDTQYF. The CDR3 region has the DNA TGTGCCAGCTCACCACAATCTACGGATACGCAGTATTTT.

The chain is built from TRBV5-4 and TRBJ2-3; D uncertain. The germline V and J ends were trimmed by 3 bases and 0 bases, with 11 bases remaining between them. The CDR3 spans 15 residues. Germline V gives CDR1 SGHNT, CDR2 YYREEE (reference sequence). The CDR3 loop is CASSSLSESTDTQYF. The CDR3 nucleotides are TGTGCCAGCAGCTCTCTATCGGAAAGCACAGATACGCAGTATTTT.

The rearrangement uses TRBV2 and TRBJ2-1; the D call may be TRBD1 or TRBD2 (5 bases each). V lost 6 bases and J 2 bases, leaving 8 bases between the germline ends. From germline, CDR1 is SNHLY and CDR2 FYNNEI. The CDR3 has 13 residues. The CDR3, as DNA: TGTGCCAGCAGGGGGGACGCCTACAATGAGCAGTTCTTC. As protein: CASRGDAYNEQFF.

The V call is TRBV5-1, the J call TRBJ1-2; D perhaps matches TRBD1 (5 bases). The V gene's germline CDR1 is SGHRS and CDR2 YFSETQ. The length of the CDR3 is 14 residues. V lost 3 bases and J lost 2, with 11 bases in between. CDR3 nucleotide sequence: TGCGCCAGCAGCTCCCAGACAGAGAACTATGGCTACACCTTC. This codes for CASSSQTENYGYTF.

The chain couples TRBV7-2 to TRBJ1-1; TRBD1 is a possible D gene (5 bases). Per germline, CDR1 SGHTA and CDR2 FQGNSA. The CDR3 runs 15 residues. V lost 0 bases, J lost 1 base, and 9 bases lay in between. CDR3 in amino acids: CASSLAGGWNTEAFF. The CDR3 DNA is TGTGCCAGCAGCTTAGCGGGGGGATGGAACACTGAAGCTTTCTTT.